This TCR beta chain was sequenced during a study of blood T cell repertoires in COVID-19. Study-level information: PBMCs, B-cell-depleted T cells, or T cells provided the cDNA or gDNA that made up the material.

Study processing details: For nucleated cells, counts were estimated from reference gene primer amplification. The method was immunoSEQ multiplex PCR; TCRdb's version includes in-frame clones alone and lacks a portion of them. D and trimming come from the DNA, and the V and J calls and clone size come from that table. The sample holds hundreds of thousands of clones, around 83% seen once. The CDR3 spans 14 residues. Germline V gives CDR1 LGHNA, CDR2 YNFKEQ. V was pared by 0 bases and J by 7 bases, with 7 bases between. V usage is TRBV4-2 and J usage is TRBJ1-6; TRBD1 might be the D (5 bases). The sample comprised peripheral blood. This sequence was found in an elderly man with acute or convalescent COVID-19. This chain's CDR3 is CASSQDRTNSPLHF. CDR3 sequence (DNA): TGTGCCAGCAGCCAAGACCGGACAAATTCACCCCTCCACTTT.